Listed below are T cell receptor beta chains from one sample, sequenced in a study of identifying expanded T cells in peripheral blood. Here immunoSEQ multiplex PCR was the method, and the copy in TCRdb shows in-frame clones only, minus some. The sample records about 100,000 clones, 70% to 90% being singletons. The specimen sequenced was blood. Receptor source: a person aged 18 to 75 in good health. CDR3s include the opening cysteine and the closing phenylalanine or tryptophan. Fields, in order: CDR3 length, V gene, J gene, D gene, clone size, CDR3 DNA, CDR3 protein. A D gene is named only where the DNA matches it firmly. Size values are once, few and many counts, or a class for expanded clones, and some rows have none.

length: 18; V: TRBV15; J: TRBJ1-5; D: -; size: -; DNA: TGTGCCACCAGCAGAGACCCTGTGAGGGAGGGGCGCAATCAGCCCCAGCATTTT; CDR3: CATSRDPVREGRNQPQHF
length: 13; V: TRBV7-2; J: TRBJ1-2; D: -; size: -; DNA: TGTGCCAGCAGCTTAGGGCCCAACTATGGCTACACCTTC; CDR3: CASSLGPNYGYTF
length: 14; V: TRBV28; J: TRBJ1-3; D: -; size: -; DNA: TGTGCCAGCATTGAGCGACTGGCAGGAAACACCATATATTTT; CDR3: CASIERLAGNTIYF
length: 16; V: TRBV4-3; J: TRBJ2-3; D: -; size: -; DNA: TGCGCCAGCAGCCAAGGGGACGCCGGGACCACAGATACGCAGTATTTT; CDR3: CASSQGDAGTTDTQYF
length: 19; V: TRBV5-1; J: TRBJ1-2; D: -; size: few; DNA: TGCGCCAGCAGCTTGAATGTGGTGGGCGCAGGGCGTTTTTTTTCGGTCGACACCTTC; CDR3: CASSLNVVGAGRFFSVDTF
length: 15; V: TRBV19; J: TRBJ2-7; D: -; size: once; DNA: TGTGCCAGTAGTATGAACAACCTAAGACCCTACGAGCAGTACTTC; CDR3: CASSMNNLRPYEQYF
length: 15; V: TRBV10-3; J: TRBJ2-1; D: TRBD1; size: -; DNA: TGTGCCACGGCCGGTCCGGGGACAGGCTACAATGAGCAGTTCTTC; CDR3: CATAGPGTGYNEQFF
length: 13; V: TRBV30; J: TRBJ2-2; D: -; size: -; DNA: TGTGCCTGGAGTCGAACCAGGGGTGGGGAGCTGTTTTTT; CDR3: CAWSRTRGGELFF
length: 14; V: TRBV7-2; J: TRBJ1-2; D: -; size: -; DNA: TGTGCCAGCAGCCTGGCAGGCGGAAACTATGGCTACACCTTC; CDR3: CASSLAGGNYGYTF
length: 13; V: TRBV5-1; J: TRBJ1-3; D: -; size: -; DNA: TGCGCCAGCAGCAAGGAGTCTGGAAACACCATATATTTT; CDR3: CASSKESGNTIYF
length: 13; V: TRBV6-5; J: TRBJ1-1; D: -; size: -; DNA: TGTGCCAGCTCAGGGTCGCGGTACACTGAAGCTTTCTTT; CDR3: CASSGSRYTEAFF
length: 16; V: TRBV4-1; J: TRBJ1-5; D: -; size: -; DNA: TGCGCCAGCAGCCTGGTCCCCGGGGTGAGGAATCAGCCCCAGCATTTT; CDR3: CASSLVPGVRNQPQHF
length: 13; V: TRBV18; J: TRBJ2-7; D: TRBD1; size: -; DNA: TGTGCCAGCTCACGGGACAGCTCCTACGAGCAGTACTTC; CDR3: CASSRDSSYEQYF
length: 17; V: TRBV11-1; J: TRBJ2-7; D: TRBD2; size: -; DNA: TGTGCCAGCAGCGCCCACGAAGGACGGGAGGGGTCCTACGAGCAGTACTTC; CDR3: CASSAHEGREGSYEQYF
length: 15; V: TRBV5-5; J: TRBJ1-2; D: -; size: -; DNA: TGTGCCAGCAGCTTACGGGAGGGCTCCCGCTATGGCTACACCTTC; CDR3: CASSLREGSRYGYTF
length: 13; V: TRBV4-3; J: TRBJ1-4; D: -; size: -; DNA: TGCGCCAGCAGCCAAGGGGGGTACGAAAAACTGTTTTTT; CDR3: CASSQGGYEKLFF
length: 15; V: TRBV9; J: TRBJ2-2; D: TRBD1; size: -; DNA: TGTGCCAGCAGCGTAGAAGGGGGCATAACCGGGGAGCTGTTTTTT; CDR3: CASSVEGGITGELFF
length: 17; V: TRBV30; J: TRBJ2-6; D: -; size: few; DNA: TGTGCCTGGAGTGTAAGTGGGTTCGGCTCTGGGGCCAACGTCCTGACTTTC; CDR3: CAWSVSGFGSGANVLTF
length: 12; V: TRBV6-1; J: TRBJ1-1; D: -; size: few; DNA: TGTGCCAGCCGCTGGTCCAACCCTGAAGCTTTCTTT; CDR3: CASRWSNPEAFF
length: 15; V: TRBV5-4; J: TRBJ2-3; D: -; size: -; DNA: TGTGCCAGCAGCCCAAGGGGCAGGGTTGGAGATACGCAGTATTTT; CDR3: CASSPRGRVGDTQYF
length: 16; V: TRBV10-3; J: TRBJ1-3; D: -; size: -; DNA: TGTGCCATCAGTGAGTCCAGGGCCAAAGAAGGAAACACCATATATTTT; CDR3: CAISESRAKEGNTIYF
length: 15; V: TRBV7-6; J: TRBJ1-2; D: -; size: -; DNA: TGTGCCAGCAGCTTAGCGGCCAGCTCTAACTATGGCTACACCTTC; CDR3: CASSLAASSNYGYTF
length: 16; V: TRBV6-5; J: TRBJ2-3; D: -; size: -; DNA: TGTGCCAGCAGTTACTCGAGTGCGGGGGCCTCAGATACGCAGTATTTT; CDR3: CASSYSSAGASDTQYF
length: 16; V: TRBV5-5; J: TRBJ2-5; D: TRBD2; size: -; DNA: TGTGCCAGCAGCTTGGGACAAGCGGGGGCCGGGGAGACCCAGTACTTC; CDR3: CASSLGQAGAGETQYF
length: 13; V: TRBV27; J: TRBJ1-2; D: -; size: once; DNA: TGTGCCAGCAGTTTATGGAGGGACACTGGCTACACCTTC; CDR3: CASSLWRDTGYTF
length: 15; V: TRBV29-1; J: TRBJ1-2; D: -; size: -; DNA: TGCAGCGCCGCAACGGCGGGGGGAACCAACTATGGCTACACCTTC; CDR3: CSAATAGGTNYGYTF
length: 14; V: TRBV11-2; J: TRBJ2-7; D: -; size: -; DNA: TGTGCCAGCAGCTTATTTTCGGGGGCGTACGAGCAGTACTTC; CDR3: CASSLFSGAYEQYF
length: 17; V: TRBV11-3; J: TRBJ1-5; D: -; size: -; DNA: TGTGCCAGCAGCCCCCGACAGACCGGGCGATGCAATCAGCCCCAGCATTTT; CDR3: CASSPRQTGRCNQPQHF
length: 17; V: TRBV4-3; J: TRBJ2-4; D: -; size: once; DNA: TGCGCCAGCAGCCACGAAGAAGCCGGGACGTACAAAAACATTCAGTACTTC; CDR3: CASSHEEAGTYKNIQYF